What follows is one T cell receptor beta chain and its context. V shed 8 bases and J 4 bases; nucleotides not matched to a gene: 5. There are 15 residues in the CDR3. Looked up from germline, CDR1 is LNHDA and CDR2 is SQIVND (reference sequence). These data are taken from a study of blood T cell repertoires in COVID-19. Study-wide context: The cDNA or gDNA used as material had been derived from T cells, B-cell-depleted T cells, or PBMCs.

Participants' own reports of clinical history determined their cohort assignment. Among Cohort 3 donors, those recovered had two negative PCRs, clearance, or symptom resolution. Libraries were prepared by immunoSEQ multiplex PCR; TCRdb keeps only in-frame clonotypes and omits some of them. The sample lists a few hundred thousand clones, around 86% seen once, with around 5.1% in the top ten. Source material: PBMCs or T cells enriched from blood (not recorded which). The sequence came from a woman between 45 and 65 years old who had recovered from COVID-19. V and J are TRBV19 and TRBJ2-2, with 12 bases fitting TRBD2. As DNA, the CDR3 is TGTGCCAGTGTAAGGACTAGCGGGGCCACCGGGGAGCTGTTTTTT. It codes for CASVRTSGATGELFF.